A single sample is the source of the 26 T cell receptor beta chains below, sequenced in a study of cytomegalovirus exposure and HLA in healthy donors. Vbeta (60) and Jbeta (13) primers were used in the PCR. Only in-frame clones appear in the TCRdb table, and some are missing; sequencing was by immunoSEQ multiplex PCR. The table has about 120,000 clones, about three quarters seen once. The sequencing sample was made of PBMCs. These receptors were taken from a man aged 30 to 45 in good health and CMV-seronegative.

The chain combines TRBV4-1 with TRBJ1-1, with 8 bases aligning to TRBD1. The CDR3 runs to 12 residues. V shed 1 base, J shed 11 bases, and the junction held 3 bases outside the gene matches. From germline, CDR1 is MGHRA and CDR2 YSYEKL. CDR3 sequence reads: CASSQGRDRAFF. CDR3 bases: TGCGCCAGCAGCCAAGGGAGGGACAGGGCTTTCTTT.

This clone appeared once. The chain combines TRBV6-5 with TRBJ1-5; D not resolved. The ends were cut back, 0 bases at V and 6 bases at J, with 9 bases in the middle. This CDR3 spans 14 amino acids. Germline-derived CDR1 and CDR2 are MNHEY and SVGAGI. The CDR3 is CASSYSEGGQPQHF. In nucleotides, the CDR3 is TGTGCCAGCAGTTACTCGGAGGGAGGTCAGCCCCAGCATTTT.

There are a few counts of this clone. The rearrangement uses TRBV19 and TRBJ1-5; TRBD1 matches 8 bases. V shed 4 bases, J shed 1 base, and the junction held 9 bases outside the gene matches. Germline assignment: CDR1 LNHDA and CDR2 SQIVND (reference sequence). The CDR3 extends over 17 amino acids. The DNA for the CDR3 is TGTGCCAGTAGTAGACCCACAGGGGGTGGGAGCAATCAGCCCCAGCATTTT. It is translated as CASSRPTGGGSNQPQHF.

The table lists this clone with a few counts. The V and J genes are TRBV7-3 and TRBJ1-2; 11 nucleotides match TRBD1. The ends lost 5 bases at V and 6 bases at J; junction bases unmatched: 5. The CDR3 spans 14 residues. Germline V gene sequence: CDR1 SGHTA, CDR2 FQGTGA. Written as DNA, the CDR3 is TGTGCCAGCAGCCCCGGACAGGGGGCGAATGGCTACACCTTC. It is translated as CASSPGQGANGYTF.

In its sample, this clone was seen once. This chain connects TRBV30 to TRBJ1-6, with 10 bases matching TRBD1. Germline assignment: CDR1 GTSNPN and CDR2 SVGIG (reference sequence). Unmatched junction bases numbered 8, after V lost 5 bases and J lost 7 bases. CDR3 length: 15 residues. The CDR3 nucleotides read TGTGCCTGGCGAATCGGGACAGGGGTGAATTCACCCCTCCACTTT. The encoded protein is CAWRIGTGVNSPLHF.

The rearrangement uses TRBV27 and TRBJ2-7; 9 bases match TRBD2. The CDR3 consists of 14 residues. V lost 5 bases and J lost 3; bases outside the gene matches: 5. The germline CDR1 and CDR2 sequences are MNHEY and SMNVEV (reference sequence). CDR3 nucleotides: TGTGCCAGCAGTCTCGGGACTAGCCACTACGAGCAGTACTTC. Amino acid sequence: CASSLGTSHYEQYF.

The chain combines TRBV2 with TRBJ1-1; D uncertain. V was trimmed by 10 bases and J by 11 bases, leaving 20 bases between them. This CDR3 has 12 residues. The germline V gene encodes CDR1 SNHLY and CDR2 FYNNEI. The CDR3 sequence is CATRRREIGAFF. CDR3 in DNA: TGTGCCACCAGGCGGAGGGAGATCGGGGCTTTCTTT.

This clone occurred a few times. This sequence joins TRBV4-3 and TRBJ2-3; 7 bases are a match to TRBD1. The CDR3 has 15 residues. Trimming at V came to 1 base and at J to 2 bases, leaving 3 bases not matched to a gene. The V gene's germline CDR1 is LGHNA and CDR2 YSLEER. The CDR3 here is CASSQGQGHTDTQYF. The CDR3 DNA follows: TGCGCCAGCAGCCAAGGACAGGGACACACAGATACGCAGTATTTT.

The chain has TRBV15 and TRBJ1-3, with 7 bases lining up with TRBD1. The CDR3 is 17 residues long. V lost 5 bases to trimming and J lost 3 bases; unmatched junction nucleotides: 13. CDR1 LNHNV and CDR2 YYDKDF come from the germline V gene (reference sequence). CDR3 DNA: TGTGCCACCAGCCCGGCTTTGGGCAGGGGGGTTGGAAACACCATATATTTT. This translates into CATSPALGRGVGNTIYF.

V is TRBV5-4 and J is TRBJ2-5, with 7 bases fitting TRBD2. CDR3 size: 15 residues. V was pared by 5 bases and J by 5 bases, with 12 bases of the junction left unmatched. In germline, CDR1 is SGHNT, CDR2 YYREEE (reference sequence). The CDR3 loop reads CASRSRGGSAETQYF. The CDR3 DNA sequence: TGTGCCAGCAGATCACGGGGAGGGTCGGCGGAGACCCAGTACTTC.

This CDR3 reads CASSEINRAYEQYF. For the CDR3, the DNA is TGCGCCAGCAGTGAGATAAACAGGGCCTACGAGCAGTACTTC. The chain carries TRBV10-2 and TRBJ2-7, with D tentatively TRBD1 (6 bases). The CDR3 spans 14 residues. The V gene's germline CDR1 is WSHSY and CDR2 SAAADI. Trimming pared 2 bases from V and 2 bases from J, leaving 10 bases between.

The CDR3 DNA follows: TGCGCCAGCAGGCCTGGGACACCTCGTTCACCCCTCCACTTT. Its translation is CASRPGTPRSPLHF. The V and J genes are TRBV10-2 and TRBJ1-6, with D possibly being TRBD1 (6 bases). Germline V gene lookup returns CDR1 WSHSY and CDR2 SAAADI. The CDR3 runs 14 residues. Trimming removed 6 bases at V and 9 bases at J, with 15 bases between.

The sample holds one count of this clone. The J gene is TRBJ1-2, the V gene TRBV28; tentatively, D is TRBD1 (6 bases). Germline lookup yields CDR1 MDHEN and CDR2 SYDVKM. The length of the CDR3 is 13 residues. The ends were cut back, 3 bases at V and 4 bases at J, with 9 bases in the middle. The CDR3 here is CASSFSQGYGYTF. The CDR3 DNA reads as TGTGCCAGCAGTTTCTCACAGGGCTATGGCTACACCTTC.

CDR3 coding DNA: TGTGCCAGTAGTACCATGACAGGGAATTCACCCCTCCACTTT. It yields the protein CASSTMTGNSPLHF. The chain links TRBV19 to TRBJ1-6; 7 bases are shared with TRBD1. CDR1 LNHDA and CDR2 SQIVND come from the germline V gene (reference sequence). The length of the CDR3 is 14 residues. J lost 7 bases, V lost 4 bases, and 4 bases had no gene match. The full variable domain, rest sourced from reference TRBV19 and TRBJ1-6, is DGGITQSPKYLFRKEGQNVTLSCEQNLNHDAMYWYRQDPGQGLRLIYYSQIVNDFQKGDIAEGYSVSREKKESFPLTVTSAQKNPTAFYLCASSTMTGNSPLHFGNGTRLTVT.

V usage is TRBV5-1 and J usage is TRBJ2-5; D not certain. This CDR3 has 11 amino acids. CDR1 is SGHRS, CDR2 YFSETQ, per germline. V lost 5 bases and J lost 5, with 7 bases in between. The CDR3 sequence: CASRMGETQYF. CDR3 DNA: TGCGCCAGCAGGATGGGCGAGACCCAGTACTTC.

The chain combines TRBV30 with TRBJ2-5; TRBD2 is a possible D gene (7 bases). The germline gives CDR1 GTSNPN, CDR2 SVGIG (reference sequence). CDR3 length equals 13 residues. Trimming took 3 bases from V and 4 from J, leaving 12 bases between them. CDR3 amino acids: CAWSQGGGETQYF. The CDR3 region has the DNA TGTGCCTGGAGCCAAGGGGGGGGAGAGACCCAGTACTTC. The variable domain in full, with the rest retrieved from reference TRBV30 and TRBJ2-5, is SQTIHQWPATLVQPVGSPLSLECTVEGTSNPNLYWYRQAAGRGLQLLFYSVGIGQISSEVPQNLSASRPQDRQFILSSKKLLLSDSGFYLCAWSQGGGETQYFGPGTRLLVL.

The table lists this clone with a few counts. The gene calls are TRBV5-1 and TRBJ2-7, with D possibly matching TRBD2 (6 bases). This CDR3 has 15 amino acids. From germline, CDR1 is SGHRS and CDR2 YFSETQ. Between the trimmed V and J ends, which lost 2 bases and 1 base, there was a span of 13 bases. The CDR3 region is CASSFVGGSSYEQYF. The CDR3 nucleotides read TGCGCCAGCAGCTTCGTCGGGGGAAGTTCCTACGAGCAGTACTTC.

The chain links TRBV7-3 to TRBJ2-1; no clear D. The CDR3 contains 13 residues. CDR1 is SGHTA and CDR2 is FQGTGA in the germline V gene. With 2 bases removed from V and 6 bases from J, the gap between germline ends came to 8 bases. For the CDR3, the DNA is TGTGCCAGCAGCTTAGGTCACAGCAATGAGCAGTTCTTC. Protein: CASSLGHSNEQFF.

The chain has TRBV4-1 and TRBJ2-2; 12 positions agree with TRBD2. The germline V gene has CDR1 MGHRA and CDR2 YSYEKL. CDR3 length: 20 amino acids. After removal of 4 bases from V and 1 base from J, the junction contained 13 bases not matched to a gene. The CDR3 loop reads CASSRRKKTSGGENTGELFF. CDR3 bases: TGCGCCAGCAGCCGGCGCAAGAAGACTAGCGGGGGTGAGAACACCGGGGAGCTGTTTTTT.

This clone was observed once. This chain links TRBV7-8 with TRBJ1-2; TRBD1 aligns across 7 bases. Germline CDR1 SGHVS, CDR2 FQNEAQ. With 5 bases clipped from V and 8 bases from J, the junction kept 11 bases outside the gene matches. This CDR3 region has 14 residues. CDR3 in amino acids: CASSPRDSRGGYTF. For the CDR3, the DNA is TGTGCCAGCAGCCCTCGGGACAGCCGAGGGGGCTACACCTTC. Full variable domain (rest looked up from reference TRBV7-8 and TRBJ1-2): GAGVSQSPRYKVAKRGQDVALRCDPISGHVSLFWYQQALGQGPEFLTYFQNEAQLDKSGLPSDRFFAERPEGSVSTLKIQRTQQEDSAVYLCASSPRDSRGGYTFGSGTRLTVV.

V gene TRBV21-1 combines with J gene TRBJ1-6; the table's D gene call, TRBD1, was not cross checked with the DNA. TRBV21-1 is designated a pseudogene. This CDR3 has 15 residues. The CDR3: CASIPKGHYNSPLHF. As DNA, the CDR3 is TGTGCCAGCATCCCAAAGGGGCACTATAATTCACCCCTCCACTTT.

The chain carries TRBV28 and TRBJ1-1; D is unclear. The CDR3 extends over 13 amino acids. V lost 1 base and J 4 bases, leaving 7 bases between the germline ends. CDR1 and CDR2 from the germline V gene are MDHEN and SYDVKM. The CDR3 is CASSLYPGTEAFF. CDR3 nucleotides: TGTGCCAGCAGTTTATATCCGGGCACTGAAGCTTTCTTT.

CDR3 DNA: TGTGCCAGCAGTTTTAAGGGACAGGGGGCGTTCTACGAGCAGTACTTC. Translation gives CASSFKGQGAFYEQYF. The chain is built from TRBV27 and TRBJ2-7; TRBD1 agrees at 12 bases. CDR3 size: 16 residues. Germline V gene lookup returns CDR1 MNHEY and CDR2 SMNVEV (reference sequence). V dropped 3 bases and J dropped 3; count of bases not matched to a gene: 6.

The CDR3 region is CAIKGASGGIDTQYF. For the CDR3, the DNA is TGTGCCATCAAAGGGGCTAGCGGGGGAATAGATACGCAGTATTTT. V and J are TRBV10-3 and TRBJ2-3; 10 positions agree with TRBD2. V was pared by 7 bases and J by 5 bases, with 9 bases of the junction left unmatched. The CDR3 spans 15 residues. CDR1 and CDR2 from the germline V gene are ENHRY and SYGVKD.

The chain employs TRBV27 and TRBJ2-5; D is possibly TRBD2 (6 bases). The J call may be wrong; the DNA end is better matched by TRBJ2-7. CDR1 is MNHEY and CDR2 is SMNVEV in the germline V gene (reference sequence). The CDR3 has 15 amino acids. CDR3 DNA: TGTGCCAGCAGTTTTCTCGAGACTAGAGCCTACGAGCAGTACTTC. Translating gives CASSFLETRAYEQYF.

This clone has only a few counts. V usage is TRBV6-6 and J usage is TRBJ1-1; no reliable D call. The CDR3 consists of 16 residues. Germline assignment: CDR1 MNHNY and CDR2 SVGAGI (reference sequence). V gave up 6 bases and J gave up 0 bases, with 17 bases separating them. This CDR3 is CASSGVLGRMNTEAFF. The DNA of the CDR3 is TGTGCCAGCAGCGGGGTGCTGGGGAGGATGAACACTGAAGCTTTCTTT.